A selection of T cell receptor beta chains follows, all from one sample in a study of control samples from healthy donors and cancer patients. Method: immunoSEQ multiplex PCR; TCRdb's copy keeps in-frame clones and lacks some. The sample lists 100,000 to 120,000 clones; roughly 80% were seen once. Input material: blood. The receptors stem from a woman in her forties or fifties in good health. CDR3s include the opening cysteine and the closing phenylalanine or tryptophan. The D gene is left open where the match is weak. Size tells how often a clone was seen (once, few, many) or the class of an expanded clone, and some rows leave it out.

TRBJ2-5	TRBV20-1	-	-	CSASHIATLRYQETQYF	TGCAGTGCTAGTCACATCGCGACCCTAAGGTACCAAGAGACCCAGTACTTC
TRBJ1-2	TRBV6-5	-	-	CASTKAGVNYGYTF	TGTGCCAGCACAAAGGCAGGCGTTAACTATGGCTACACCTTC
TRBJ2-2	TRBV6-5	-	TRBD2	CASKVGLVPTGELFF	TGTGCCAGCAAGGTGGGACTAGTCCCCACCGGGGAGCTGTTTTTT
TRBJ1-4	TRBV2	-	TRBD1	CASSKTGTFNEKLFF	TGTGCCAGCAGTAAGACAGGGACTTTCAATGAAAAACTGTTTTTT
TRBJ2-6	TRBV15	once	-	CATSRLAGANVLTF	TGTGCCACCAGCAGATTGGCGGGGGCCAACGTCCTGACTTTC
TRBJ1-2	TRBV11-2	-	-	CASSQQGYGYTF	TGTGCCAGCAGCCAACAGGGATATGGCTACACCTTC
TRBJ1-1	TRBV24-1	-	-	CATSDSQRSNTEAFF	TGTGCCACCAGTGATTCACAGAGATCGAACACTGAAGCTTTCTTT
TRBJ1-1	TRBV7-2	-	-	CASSRLAQRSNTEAFF	TGTGCCAGCAGCCGTTTAGCCCAACGCTCTAACACTGAAGCTTTCTTT
TRBJ2-3	TRBV5-1	-	TRBD1	CASSLVGQGPDTQYF	TGCGCCAGCAGCTTGGTGGGACAGGGTCCAGATACGCAGTATTTT
TRBJ2-1	TRBV7-9	-	-	CASSLQGNEQFF	TGTGCCAGCAGCTTACAGGGGAATGAGCAGTTCTTC
TRBJ2-3	TRBV12-3/TRBV12-4	-	-	CASNMGDTQYF	TGTGCCAGCAACATGGGAGATACGCAGTATTTT
TRBJ2-4	TRBV9	-	-	CASSAQTRGLSDIQYF	TGTGCCAGCAGCGCCCAGACTCGGGGGCTCTCGGACATTCAGTACTTC
TRBJ2-5	TRBV6-5	-	TRBD2	CASSAGGLGETQYF	TGTGCCAGCAGCGCGGGGGGCCTAGGGGAGACCCAGTACTTC
TRBJ1-5	TRBV6-1	-	-	CASSGRGGYSNQPQHF	TGTGCCAGCAGTGGGAGAGGAGGCTATAGCAATCAGCCCCAGCATTTT
TRBJ1-2	TRBV5-1	-	TRBD1	CASSKQGIGYGYTF	TGCGCCAGCAGCAAACAGGGGATCGGCTATGGCTACACCTTC